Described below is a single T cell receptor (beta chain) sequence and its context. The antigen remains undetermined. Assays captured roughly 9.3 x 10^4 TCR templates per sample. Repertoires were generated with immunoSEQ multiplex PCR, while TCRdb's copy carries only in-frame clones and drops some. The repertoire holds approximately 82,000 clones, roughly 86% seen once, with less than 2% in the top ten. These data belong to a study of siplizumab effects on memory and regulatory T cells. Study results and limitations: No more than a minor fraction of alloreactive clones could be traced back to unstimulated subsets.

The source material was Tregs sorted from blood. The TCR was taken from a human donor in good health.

The CDR3 bases are TGTGCCAGCAGCTTATCACAGAACATGAACACTGAAGCTTTCTTT. Encoded protein: CASSLSQNMNTEAFF. J is TRBJ1-1 and V is TRBV11-2; D unresolved. Germline V CDR1 and CDR2: SGHAT, FQNNGV. Trimming took 2 bases from V and 0 from J, leaving 10 bases between them. The CDR3 runs to 15 residues.